The T cell receptor beta chain under discussion was sequenced for a study of monozygotic twins with inflammatory bowel disease. Findings and caveats of the study: Immunosuppressive treatment differences may have increased patient repertoire variability. Discordant twins had repertoire similarity that did not differ from that of concordant twins, possibly from limited power.

TCRalpha along with TCRbeta cDNA was subjected to two nested PCRs lasting roughly 15 and 9 cycles. Following a re-call of the 5' RACE reads, TCRdb has one entry per CDR3 protein and lacks DNA. This sample's clone table lists more than 350,000 distinct CDR3 sequences. Per germline, CDR1 DFQATT and CDR2 SNEGSKA (reference sequence). The CDR3 has 16 amino acids. In the case of this clonotype: The antigen remains unidentified.

The sample was blood. The TCR was taken from a human donor with ulcerative colitis or Crohn's disease, or a healthy co-twin of an affected twin (not recorded which). The chain joins TRBV20-1 to TRBJ2-1; the D gene TCRdb calls, TRBD1, cannot be checked with no DNA. This CDR3 reads CSARDSRDSKYNEQFF.